These 14 T cell receptor beta chains share one sample of origin, sequenced in a study of Ad26.COV2.S vaccination and SARS-CoV-2 variants. TCRdb's copy holds only in-frame clones and misses some; the assay was immunoSEQ multiplex PCR. In the table there are 430,000 or so clones, 85% to 90% of which are singletons. Treatment denoted: 19 received Ad26.COV2.S at low or high dose, single or two shots; several received placebo; per-sample allocation not given. After the first vaccine or placebo injection, samples were drawn on day 63. The sample in question was peripheral blood, obtained in a trial of Ad26.COV2.S vaccine versus placebo. These receptors came from a person aged 18-65 years who received the Ad26.COV2.S COVID-19 vaccine or a placebo.

The V and J genes are TRBV5-1 and TRBJ2-3; 14 bases are a match to TRBD2. The CDR3 has 17 residues. With V trimmed by 5 bases and J by 5 bases, 10 bases remained unmatched. Germline V gene data show CDR1 as SGHRS and CDR2 as YFSETQ. In DNA, the CDR3 is TGCGCCAGCAGTCGGGGGGGACTAGCGGGAGTCGGAGATACGCAGTATTTT. Amino acid sequence: CASSRGGLAGVGDTQYF.

The CDR3 DNA sequence: TGTGCCAGCACCGCGCCGGGGCAGGGGCTTTTCACTGAAGCTTTCTTT. Its protein is CASTAPGQGLFTEAFF. The gene calls are TRBV9 and TRBJ1-1, with D tentatively TRBD1 (6 bases). Trimming took off 6 bases at V and 4 bases at J, with 22 bases between the two ends. Germline values: CDR1 SGDLS, CDR2 YYNGEE. The CDR3 contains 16 residues.

The chain is built from TRBV18 and TRBJ2-7; D is perhaps TRBD2 (7 bases). There are 15 residues in the CDR3. V shed 3 bases and J shed 3 bases, with 15 bases lying between them. CDR1 is KGHSH and CDR2 is LQKENI in the germline V gene. CDR3 DNA sequence: TGTGCCAGCTCACCGGGCGGGGGACACATCTACGAGCAGTACTTC. Its translation is CASSPGGGHIYEQYF.

This clone was counted a single time. The gene calls are TRBV6-1 and TRBJ1-1; D is uncertain. V was trimmed by 3 bases and J by 3 bases, leaving 14 bases between them. In germline, CDR1 is MNHNS, CDR2 SASEGT. The CDR3 runs to 15 residues. CDR3 sequence (DNA): TGTGCCAGCAGTGAGACGCATACGTGGGACACTGAAGCTTTCTTT. It yields the protein CASSETHTWDTEAFF.

V usage is TRBV3-1 (or the pseudogene TRBV3-2) and J usage is TRBJ1-1; maybe TRBD1 (6 bases). Trimming pared 5 bases from V and 7 bases from J, leaving 14 bases between. CDR3 length: 13 residues. Germline V gives CDR1 LGHDT, CDR2 YNNKEL (reference sequence). CDR3 sequence: CASSRQVGIEAFF. In nucleotides, the CDR3 is TGTGCCAGCAGCAGACAGGTGGGGATTGAAGCTTTCTTT.

The chain links TRBV7-3 to TRBJ2-3, with 8 bases fitting TRBD2. The CDR3 is 18 residues long. The V gene end was trimmed by 5 bases and the J gene end by 0 bases; junction bases not matched to a gene: 13. The germline CDR1 and CDR2 sequences are SGHTA and FQGTGA. The CDR3 DNA reads as TGTGCCAGCAGCCTCCTAACCGTAACTAGCGGAAGCACAGATACGCAGTATTTT. Translated, it gives CASSLLTVTSGSTDTQYF.

The chain has TRBV7-2 and TRBJ2-3, with TRBD2 matching 7 bases. The CDR3 spans 13 residues. Germline V CDR1 and CDR2: SGHTA, FQGNSA. The V and J ends lost 5 bases and 4 bases, in that order; junction bases with no gene match: 3. The CDR3 protein is CASSPRGADTQYF. The CDR3 bases are TGTGCCAGCAGCCCACGGGGGGCAGATACGCAGTATTTT.

The rearrangement uses TRBV18 and TRBJ1-1; D is unclear. V was clipped by 5 bases and J by 4 bases, with 14 bases between them. CDR3 length: 14 amino acids. Germline CDR1 KGHSH, CDR2 LQKENI. The CDR3 DNA follows: TGTGCCAGCTCAACGGGTCTGGAGGCCACTGAAGCTTTCTTT. Translating gives CASSTGLEATEAFF.

CDR3 DNA: TGTGCCAGCAGTGACCTTGCCAGGGTCAATATTCCCTACGAGCAGTACGTC. Its translation is CASSDLARVNIPYEQYV. This chain uses TRBV25-1 with TRBJ2-7; D is perhaps TRBD1 (5 bases). V dropped 3 bases and J dropped 2 bases, with 20 bases sitting between them. Germline assignment: CDR1 MGHDK and CDR2 SYGVNS. The CDR3 loop spans 17 amino acids.

The CDR3 bases are TGTGCCAGCTCAACACACAGAAATCAGCCCCAGCATTTT. As protein: CASSTHRNQPQHF. The J gene is TRBJ1-5, the V gene TRBV18; no clear D. CDR1 is KGHSH and CDR2 is LQKENI in the germline V gene. This CDR3 region has 13 residues. Between the trimmed V and J ends, which lost 5 bases and 4 bases, there was a span of 9 bases.

V is TRBV6-2 or TRBV6-3 and J is TRBJ1-2; D is perhaps TRBD1 (6 bases). Per germline, CDR1 MNHEY and CDR2 SVGEGT. CDR3 length equals 13 residues. Between the trimmed V and J ends, which lost 6 bases and 6 bases, there was a span of 14 bases. The CDR3 loop is CASSPQGLNGYTF. CDR3 sequence (DNA): TGTGCCAGCAGCCCCCAGGGGTTAAATGGCTACACCTTC.

The V call is TRBV7-2, the J call TRBJ2-5, with D perhaps TRBD2 (6 bases). V was trimmed by 5 bases and J by 1 base, leaving 11 bases between them. Per the germline V gene, CDR1 is SGHTA and CDR2 is FQGNSA. The CDR3 has 14 amino acids. The CDR3 here is CASSPGALQETQYF. CDR3 DNA sequence: TGTGCCAGCAGCCCGGGAGCACTCCAAGAGACCCAGTACTTC.

The genes are TRBV28 and TRBJ1-1; D ambiguous. This CDR3 spans 12 amino acids. The germline V gene has CDR1 MDHEN and CDR2 SYDVKM. V was cut by 2 bases and J by 7 bases, with 8 bases left in between. The CDR3 is CASSLTANEAFF. CDR3 nucleotides: TGTGCCAGCAGTTTAACAGCTAATGAAGCTTTCTTT.

The chain couples TRBV4-2 to TRBJ1-4; D gene uncertain. Trimming shortened V by 1 base and J by 0 bases, and 6 bases separated the two germline ends. This CDR3 has 15 residues. The germline gives CDR1 LGHNA, CDR2 YNFKEQ. The CDR3 sequence is CASSQGSATNEKLFF. The CDR3 DNA follows: TGTGCCAGCAGCCAAGGGTCGGCAACTAATGAAAAACTGTTTTTT.